This entry lists 24 T cell receptor beta chains sequenced from one sample in a study of T cell changes during pregnancy in multiple sclerosis. Clones were sequenced by immunoSEQ multiplex PCR, and TCRdb holds only the in-frame ones, with some missing. The repertoire holds 45,000 to 55,000 clones, with 88% as singletons. This specimen was CD4+ T cells from peripheral blood mononuclear cells, taken in the second trimester of pregnancy. All receptors derive from a female donor with multiple sclerosis, enrolled in a pregnancy study.

The V gene is TRBV19, the J gene TRBJ2-7; maybe TRBD1 (5 bases). V was clipped by 3 bases and J by 1 base, with 7 bases between them. This CDR3 is 13 amino acids long. CDR1 and CDR2 (germline): LNHDA, SQIVND (reference sequence). CDR3 bases: TGTGCCAGTAGTATCCAGGGATCCTACGAGCAGTACTTC. Encoded protein: CASSIQGSYEQYF. Together with reference TRBV19 and TRBJ2-7, the CDR3 gives the full variable domain: DGGITQSPKYLFRKEGQNVTLSCEQNLNHDAMYWYRQDPGQGLRLIYYSQIVNDFQKGDIAEGYSVSREKKESFPLTVTSAQKNPTAFYLCASSIQGSYEQYFGPGTRLTVT.

The chain uses TRBV9 and TRBJ2-4; 13 bases line up with TRBD2. CDR1 is SGDLS, CDR2 YYNGEE, per germline. The CDR3 runs to 18 residues. The V gene end was trimmed by 4 bases and the J gene end by 0 bases; junction bases not matched to a gene: 7. CDR3 DNA: TGTGCCAGCAGCCAAACTAGCGGGAGGGGGCTAGCCAAAAACATTCAGTACTTC. This sequence encodes CASSQTSGRGLAKNIQYF.

V gene TRBV10-2 combines with J gene TRBJ2-2; D is possibly TRBD1 (5 bases). Germline CDR1 is WSHSY and CDR2 is SAAADI. V dropped 2 bases and J dropped 2 bases, with 9 bases sitting between them. The CDR3 covers 15 residues. In DNA, the CDR3 is TGCGCCAGCAGTGAGACAGGTCTAAACACCGGGGAGCTGTTTTTT. Translated: CASSETGLNTGELFF.

V gene TRBV2 combines with J gene TRBJ2-3; 9 bases map to TRBD2. The CDR3 extends over 16 amino acids. Germline CDR1 SNHLY, CDR2 FYNNEI. J gave up 6 bases and V 6 bases, and 13 bases lay outside the gene matches. The CDR3 sequence is CASSPRLAVMADTQYF. CDR3 in DNA: TGTGCCAGCAGCCCGAGACTAGCGGTAATGGCGGATACGCAGTATTTT.

Regarding this clone: The junction departs from germline at one end; a sequencing error may be responsible. This chain uses TRBV29-1 with TRBJ1-5; 7 bases agree with TRBD1. Germline values: CDR1 SQVTM, CDR2 ANQGSEA. The CDR3 loop spans 16 amino acids. The CDR3 DNA reads as TGCAGCGTCGAAGGTAAAGGCAGGGGGATTTGGCAGCCCCAGCATTTT. This translates into CSVEGKGRGIWQPQHF.

This chain uses TRBV5-6 with TRBJ2-5; 7 bases are a match to TRBD2. The CDR3 is 15 amino acids. V lost 1 base and J lost 5; bases outside the gene matches: 8. CDR1 is SGHDT and CDR2 is YYEEEE in the germline V gene. The CDR3, as DNA: TGTGCCAGCAGCTTGTTCGCGGGGGTGGGGGAGACCCAGTACTTC. Translated: CASSLFAGVGETQYF.

This clone was picked up one time. The chain is built from TRBV27 and TRBJ1-1; D perhaps matches TRBD1 (6 bases). From germline, CDR1 is MNHEY and CDR2 SMNVEV (reference sequence). This CDR3 is built from 13 residues. Trimming removed 5 bases from V and 1 base from J, with 8 bases in between. The CDR3 protein is CASSTGTNTEAFF. CDR3 DNA sequence: TGTGCCAGCAGTACAGGGACGAACACTGAAGCTTTCTTT.

This clone showed up just once. V gene TRBV4-1 combines with J gene TRBJ2-7, with D possibly TRBD2 on 6 matching bases. This CDR3 comprises 16 residues. V was pared by 0 bases and J by 0 bases, with 12 bases between. Germline V lookup: CDR1 MGHRA, CDR2 YSYEKL. CDR3 sequence: CASSQDSGRPSYEQYF. In DNA, the CDR3 is TGCGCCAGCAGCCAAGACAGCGGGCGCCCCTCCTACGAGCAGTACTTC.

The V and J genes are TRBV5-1 and TRBJ1-4; D is perhaps TRBD1 (5 bases). The CDR3 length is 14 residues. V was shortened by 4 bases and J by 7 bases, with 14 bases between the two germline ends. Germline CDR1 reads SGHRS; CDR2 reads YFSETQ. The CDR3 region has the DNA TGCGCCAGCAGCAGCGGGACTAGTCCTGAAAAACTGTTTTTT. Protein product: CASSSGTSPEKLFF.

This clone has only a few counts. The chain is built from TRBV2 and TRBJ1-1; 7 nucleotides match TRBD1. This CDR3 region has 13 residues. V shed 7 bases, J shed 4 bases, and the junction held 6 bases outside the gene matches. The germline V gene encodes CDR1 SNHLY and CDR2 FYNNEI. CDR3 DNA sequence: TGTGCCAGCAAGGCAGGGGGTGGCACTGAAGCTTTCTTT. It specifies CASKAGGGTEAFF.

The rearrangement joins TRBV7-9 to TRBJ2-1; TRBD2 matches 7 bases. The CDR3 runs 16 residues. Germline CDR1 and CDR2: SEHNR and FQNEAQ (reference sequence). J lost 5 bases, V lost 2 bases, and 9 bases had no gene match. CDR3 region: CASSLKVLADNNEQFF. The CDR3, as DNA: TGTGCCAGCAGCTTAAAAGTCCTAGCGGACAACAATGAGCAGTTCTTC.

The chain employs TRBV29-1 and TRBJ1-1, with 9 bases aligning to TRBD1. V dropped 3 bases and J dropped 1; count of bases not matched to a gene: 6. The CDR3 is made up of 15 amino acids. Germline V gives CDR1 SQVTM, CDR2 ANQGSEA. The chain's CDR3 is CSVDDRGTENTEAFF. As DNA, the CDR3 is TGCAGCGTTGATGACAGGGGGACCGAGAACACTGAAGCTTTCTTT.

The chain employs TRBV6-4 and TRBJ2-1; TRBD2 matches 7 bases. With V trimmed by 0 bases and J by 5 bases, 4 bases remained unmatched. The CDR3 totals 15 residues. The germline V gene encodes CDR1 MRHNA and CDR2 SNTAGT. The CDR3 DNA sequence: TGTGCCAGCAGTGACTCGGGCGGGAGCAACAATGAGCAGTTCTTC. Translated, it gives CASSDSGGSNNEQFF.

This CDR3 reads CASSRQQGEQFF. CDR3 in DNA: TGTGCCAGCAGCCGACAGCAGGGCGAGCAGTTCTTC. The chain is built from TRBV7-9 and TRBJ2-1; D is possibly TRBD1 (5 bases). Trimming pared 5 bases from V and 10 bases from J, leaving 12 bases between. The CDR3 is made up of 12 amino acids. Germline V gene lookup returns CDR1 SEHNR and CDR2 FQNEAQ (reference sequence).

Only one count was recorded for this clone. J is TRBJ2-2 and V is TRBV2; tentative D call: TRBD2 (6 bases). Germline assignment: CDR1 SNHLY and CDR2 FYNNEI. The V and J ends lost 4 bases and 5 bases respectively, with 14 bases between them. The CDR3 covers 15 residues. CDR3 in DNA: TGTGCCAGCAGTGGACGTAGCGGAGAGACCGGGGAGCTGTTTTTT. Its protein is CASSGRSGETGELFF.

This clone was counted a few times. The chain uses TRBV18 and TRBJ2-1; D perhaps matches TRBD1 (5 bases). There are 14 residues in the CDR3. The germline V gene encodes CDR1 KGHSH and CDR2 LQKENI. V dropped 5 bases and J dropped 4 bases, with 12 bases sitting between them. The CDR3 nucleotides are TGTGCCAGCTCAGCAAAACAGGAGTACAATGAGCAGTTCTTC. Amino acid sequence: CASSAKQEYNEQFF.

The chain couples TRBV15 to TRBJ2-1, with 11 positions matching TRBD2. Germline assignment: CDR1 LNHNV and CDR2 YYDKDF (reference sequence). This CDR3 region has 19 residues. The V and J ends lost 0 bases and 5 bases, in that order; junction bases with no gene match: 12. The chain's CDR3 is CATSRDPRGSGRANNEQFF. As DNA, the CDR3 is TGTGCCACCAGCAGAGACCCGCGGGGTAGCGGGAGGGCAAACAATGAGCAGTTCTTC.

The V and J genes are TRBV5-1 and TRBJ2-2, with 9 bases aligning to TRBD1. The length of the CDR3 is 16 residues. In germline, CDR1 is SGHRS, CDR2 YFSETQ. V trimming: 0 bases; J trimming: 5 bases; junction bases outside the gene matches: 5. The CDR3 spells CASSLDGTGRTGELFF. In nucleotides, the CDR3 is TGCGCCAGCAGCTTGGACGGGACAGGGAGGACCGGGGAGCTGTTTTTT.

V usage is TRBV2 and J usage is TRBJ2-7; 7 positions match TRBD2. Germline CDR1 is SNHLY and CDR2 is FYNNEI. The CDR3 contains 16 residues. Trimming removed 10 bases from V and 3 bases from J; junction bases left unmatched: 18. The CDR3 reads CATLGLGGRSLYEQYF. The CDR3 nucleotides read TGTGCCACCCTAGGGCTGGGAGGGAGATCCCTCTACGAGCAGTACTTC.

V usage is TRBV6-5 and J usage is TRBJ1-5; weak D call: TRBD1 (6 bases). This CDR3 contains 13 residues. In germline, CDR1 is MNHEY, CDR2 SVGAGI. The ends were cut back, 9 bases at V and 7 bases at J, with 16 bases in the middle. The CDR3 loop reads CASTGYAGQPQHF. The DNA for the CDR3 is TGTGCCAGTACAGGGTATGCGGGCCAGCCCCAGCATTTT.

The chain has TRBV2 and TRBJ2-5; the match to TRBD2 covers 11 bases. Germline CDR1 reads SNHLY; CDR2 reads FYNNEI. CDR3 length equals 15 residues. V shed 5 bases, J shed 2 bases, and the junction held 4 bases outside the gene matches. CDR3 nucleotide sequence: TGTGCCAGCAGTCCGGGGACTAGCGGTCAAGAGACCCAGTACTTC. It encodes CASSPGTSGQETQYF.

The chain couples TRBV5-1 to TRBJ2-5; a weak D match, TRBD2 (5 bases). Germline loops: CDR1 SGHRS, CDR2 YFSETQ. V lost 2 bases and J lost 1, with 15 bases in between. The CDR3 spans 16 residues. The CDR3, as DNA: TGCGCCAGCAGCTTTGGGCGGGCCGCGGGCCAAGAGACCCAGTACTTC. Its translation: CASSFGRAAGQETQYF.

The genes are TRBV9 and TRBJ2-1; 7 nucleotides agree with TRBD1. From germline, CDR1 is SGDLS and CDR2 YYNGEE. The trim removed 1 base at V and 3 bases at J, leaving 7 bases unmatched. CDR3 length: 16 amino acids. The CDR3 loop is CASSVSGQAVYNEQFF. The CDR3 region has the DNA TGTGCCAGCAGCGTATCCGGACAGGCGGTCTACAATGAGCAGTTCTTC.

This chain links TRBV5-6 with TRBJ1-2; 9 nucleotides align to TRBD1. The germline V gene encodes CDR1 SGHDT and CDR2 YYEEEE. The CDR3 covers 13 residues. The V and J ends lost 5 bases and 7 bases, in that order; junction bases with no gene match: 6. The CDR3 protein is CASRPADRGGYTF. CDR3 in DNA: TGTGCCAGCAGGCCCGCGGACAGGGGTGGCTACACCTTC.